Below are 21 T cell receptor beta chains sequenced from a single sample in a study of blood T cells in healthy people across ages. Next came a second PCR, run for about 6 to 11 cycles, which used a sample-barcoded 5' primer along with a J-beta primer mix. TCRdb re-called the 5' RACE reads through MiXCR, storing one row per CDR3 protein. Here the sample spans fewer than 2,000,000 distinct CDR3 sequences, 35% to 50% being singletons. Input material: blood. These receptors came from a human donor in good health.

The rearrangement links TRBV24-1 to TRBJ1-1, with D uncertain. Trimming took 4 bases from V and 2 from J, leaving 7 bases between them. From germline, CDR1 is KGHDR and CDR2 SFDVKD. There are 13 residues in the CDR3. In nucleotides, the CDR3 is TGTGCCACCAGTGACGGTAGTAACACTGAAGCTTTCTTT. Amino acid sequence: CATSDGSNTEAFF.

The chain uses TRBV7-2 and TRBJ2-5; 16 nucleotides line up with TRBD2. From germline, CDR1 is SGHTA and CDR2 FQGNSA. The CDR3 runs to 15 residues. The junction had 7 bases not matched to a gene; V was cut back by 4 bases and J by 11 bases. The CDR3, as DNA: TGTGCCAGCAGCTCGGGACTAGCGGGGGGGCCTGAGCAGTACTTC. This codes for CASSSGLAGGPEQYF.

The V and J genes are TRBV6-2 or TRBV6-3 and TRBJ1-2; D is uncertain. V shed 7 bases and J shed 7 bases, with 13 bases lying between them. CDR3 length equals 12 residues. From germline, CDR1 is MNHEY and CDR2 SVGEGT. The CDR3 DNA reads TGTGCCAGCACCCACGAGAGGTTTGGCTACACCTTC. Translation: CASTHERFGYTF.

Only a few counts were recorded for this clonotype. The chain employs TRBV29-1 and TRBJ1-1; 10 nucleotides line up with TRBD1. The CDR3 runs to 12 residues. Trimming at V came to 4 bases and at J to 8 bases, leaving 4 bases not matched to a gene. Germline CDR1 reads SQVTM; CDR2 reads ANQGSEA. DNA of the CDR3: TGCAGCGTTGCGGGACAGGGGATGGAAGCTTTCTTT. Translated, it gives CSVAGQGMEAFF.

CDR3 loop: CATEGVGETQYF. CDR3 bases: TGTGCCACCGAGGGGGTAGGGGAGACCCAGTACTTC. The chain is built from TRBV24-1 and TRBJ2-5, with D maybe TRBD1 (6 bases). The CDR3 covers 12 residues. Trimming pared 9 bases from V and 5 bases from J, leaving 12 bases between. Germline assignment: CDR1 KGHDR and CDR2 SFDVKD.

The chain couples TRBV7-9 to TRBJ2-1; 9 bases map to TRBD2. V dropped 3 bases and J dropped 5; count of bases not matched to a gene: 8. Germline V lookup: CDR1 SEHNR, CDR2 FQNEAQ (reference sequence). This CDR3 comprises 16 residues. The CDR3 DNA is TGTGCCAGCAGCTTCCCCGGGACTAGCTTTAACAATGAGCAGTTCTTC. Its translation: CASSFPGTSFNNEQFF.

This clonotype appeared a few times. Germline is not matched at one junction end, which may reflect a read error. The chain links TRBV15 to TRBJ2-7, with 7 bases fitting TRBD1. CDR1 is LNHNV and CDR2 is YYDKDF in the germline V gene (reference sequence). The CDR3 has 14 amino acids. The CDR3 reads CTTSRTGDGYEQYF. The CDR3 DNA reads as TGTACCACCAGCAGGACAGGCGATGGGTACGAGCAGTACTTC.

This rearrangement joins TRBV4-3 to TRBJ2-1, with D possibly called TRBD1 or TRBD2 (5 bases each). The J call may be wrong; the DNA end is better matched by TRBJ2-7. Germline loops: CDR1 LGHNA, CDR2 YSLEER. CDR3 length: 15 amino acids. CDR3 coding DNA: TGCGCCAGCAGCCAAGATATTGGTCGTGGGGGCGAGCAGTACTTC. It codes for CASSQDIGRGGEQYF.

This clonotype was seen only once. This sequence joins TRBV29-1 and TRBJ2-2; D remains ambiguous. The germline gives CDR1 SQVTM, CDR2 ANQGSEA. This CDR3 contains 13 residues. Trimming took off 4 bases at V and 3 bases at J, with 9 bases between the two ends. DNA of the CDR3: TGCAGCGTTGTCGGGTCGGACACCGGGGAGCTGTTTTTT. It translates to CSVVGSDTGELFF.

This clonotype occurred a few times. This rearrangement joins TRBV5-1 to TRBJ2-2; TRBD1 or TRBD2 may be the D gene (6 bases each). The CDR3 totals 16 residues. With 0 bases removed from V and 0 bases from J, the gap between germline ends came to 9 bases. Germline CDR1 is SGHRS and CDR2 is YFSETQ. CDR3 protein: CASSLDGGSNTGELFF. The CDR3 DNA reads TGCGCCAGCAGCTTGGACGGGGGCTCGAACACCGGGGAGCTGTTTTTT.

This clonotype was seen only a few times. The gene calls are TRBV15 and TRBJ1-1, with D perhaps matching TRBD1 (6 bases). The germline V gene has CDR1 LNHNV and CDR2 YYDKDF (reference sequence). The V gene lost 0 bases and the J gene lost 7 bases, with 21 bases spanning the gap. This CDR3 region has 17 residues. DNA of the CDR3: TGTGCCACCAGCAGAGAGTGGGACTACACAGGGATGGGTGAAGCTTTCTTT. Protein sequence: CATSREWDYTGMGEAFF.

The chain combines TRBV14 with TRBJ2-5, with 7 positions matching TRBD1. The DNA end is a closer match to TRBJ2-7, so the J assignment may be wrong. Germline V CDR1 and CDR2: SGHDN, FVKESK. This CDR3 contains 14 residues. The CDR3 sequence is CASSQRQGWGEQYF. CDR3 bases: TGTGCCAGCAGCCAAAGACAGGGCTGGGGCGAGCAGTACTTC.

This clonotype appeared a few times. The chain employs TRBV7-3 and TRBJ1-2, with D possibly being TRBD1 (5 bases). The V end lost 10 bases, the J end lost 8 bases, and 17 bases lay between the germline ends. The CDR3 extends over 12 amino acids. Germline V gene data show CDR1 as SGHTA and CDR2 as FQGTGA. The CDR3 here is CATKSTQGGYTF. The CDR3 coding sequence is TGTGCCACCAAGAGCACCCAGGGAGGCTACACCTTC. Variable domain in full (rest from reference TRBV7-3 and TRBJ1-2): GAGVSQTPSNKVTEKGKYVELRCDPISGHTALYWYRQSLGQGPEFLIYFQGTGAADDSGLPNDRFFAVRPEGSVSTLKIQRTERGDSAVYLCATKSTQGGYTFGSGTRLTVV.

V gene TRBV14 combines with J gene TRBJ2-1; 7 bases fit TRBD2. The germline gives CDR1 SGHDN, CDR2 FVKESK. The V and J ends lost 2 bases and 4 bases, in that order; junction bases with no gene match: 11. The CDR3 loop spans 17 amino acids. The CDR3 region has the DNA TGTGCCAGCAGCCAATGGGTTGGACTGGGACTATACAATGAGCAGTTCTTC. It encodes CASSQWVGLGLYNEQFF. The full variable domain, completed using reference TRBV14 and TRBJ2-1, is EAGVTQFPSHSVIEKGQTVTLRCDPISGHDNLYWYRRVMGKEIKFLLHFVKESKQDESGMPNNRFLAERTGGTYSTLKVQPAELEDSGVYFCASSQWVGLGLYNEQFFGPGTRLTVL.

This chain uses TRBV12-3 or TRBV12-4 with TRBJ1-2; tentatively, D is TRBD1 (5 bases). V lost 6 bases, J lost 4 bases, and 12 bases lay in between. The CDR3 is made up of 13 amino acids. The DNA of the CDR3 is TGTGCCAGCAGAGCCCAGGGAGGCTATGGCTACACCTTC. Translated: CASRAQGGYGYTF.

The chain is built from TRBV6-5 and TRBJ1-3; D is unclear. There are 15 residues in the CDR3. Germline V gives CDR1 MNHEY, CDR2 SVGAGI. Deletions cut 5 bases from V and 2 bases from J, with 13 bases between. The CDR3 coding sequence is TGTGCCAGCAGTGACCCAGGAACGGCTGGAAACACCATATATTTT. This encodes CASSDPGTAGNTIYF.

The rearrangement links TRBV11-2 to TRBJ1-1, with D possibly matching TRBD1 (5 bases). The CDR3 length is 16 residues. Germline CDR1 and CDR2: SGHAT and FQNNGV. V was clipped by 5 bases and J by 0 bases, with 16 bases between them. CDR3 coding DNA: TGTGCCAGCAGCAGGTGGGGACCTGGAATGAACACTGAAGCTTTCTTT. Encoded protein: CASSRWGPGMNTEAFF.

The chain combines TRBV30 with TRBJ1-1, with 8 bases identical to TRBD1. The CDR3 is 11 amino acids. Germline V gene lookup returns CDR1 GTSNPN and CDR2 SVGIG (reference sequence). V trimming: 5 bases; J trimming: 6 bases; junction bases outside the gene matches: 2. This CDR3 reads CAWGTGSEAFF. In DNA form, the CDR3 reads TGTGCCTGGGGGACAGGTTCTGAAGCTTTCTTT.

This chain joins TRBV29-1 and TRBJ2-1; 7 positions match TRBD1. This CDR3 is built from 14 residues. Germline CDR1 SQVTM, CDR2 ANQGSEA. With V trimmed by 4 bases and J by 9 bases, 12 bases remained unmatched. The CDR3 region is CSVVEGAVGTEQFF. CDR3 bases: TGCAGCGTTGTCGAGGGGGCCGTTGGGACTGAGCAGTTCTTC.

The V call is TRBV20-1, the J call TRBJ2-1, with 11 positions matching TRBD2. V was clipped by 1 base and J by 4 bases; unmatched bases: 6. This CDR3 contains 16 residues. Germline lookup yields CDR1 DFQATT and CDR2 SNEGSKA (reference sequence). The CDR3 DNA reads as TGCAGTGCTAGAGTCCCGGGACTAGCGGCATACAATGAGCAGTTCTTC. Protein: CSARVPGLAAYNEQFF.

The chain carries TRBV9 and TRBJ2-2, with D hard to call. Germline V lookup: CDR1 SGDLS, CDR2 YYNGEE. This CDR3 comprises 13 residues. Trimming took 0 bases from V and 6 from J, leaving 6 bases between them. CDR3 protein: CASSVDGPGELFF. The CDR3 coding sequence is TGTGCCAGCAGCGTAGATGGCCCCGGGGAGCTGTTTTTT. Together with reference TRBV9 and TRBJ2-2, the CDR3 gives the full variable domain: DSGVTQTPKHLITATGQRVTLRCSPRSGDLSVYWYQQSLDQGLQFLIQYYNGEERAKGNILERFSAQQFPDLHSELNLSSLELGDSALYFCASSVDGPGELFFGEGSRLTVL.